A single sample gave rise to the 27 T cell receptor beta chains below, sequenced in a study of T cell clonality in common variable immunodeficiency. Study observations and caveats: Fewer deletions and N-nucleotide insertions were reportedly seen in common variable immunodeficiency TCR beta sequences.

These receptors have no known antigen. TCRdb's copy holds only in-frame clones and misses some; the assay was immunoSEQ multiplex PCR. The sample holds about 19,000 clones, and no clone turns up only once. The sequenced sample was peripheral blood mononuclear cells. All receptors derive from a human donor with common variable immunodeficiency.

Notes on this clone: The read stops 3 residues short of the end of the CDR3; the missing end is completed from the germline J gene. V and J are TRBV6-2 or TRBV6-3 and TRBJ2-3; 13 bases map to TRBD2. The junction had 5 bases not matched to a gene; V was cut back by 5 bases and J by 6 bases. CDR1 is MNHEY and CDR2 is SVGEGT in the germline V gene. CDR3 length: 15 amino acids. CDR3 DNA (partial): TGTGCCAGCAGTCGACTAGCGGGGGGTTCGGATACG. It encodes CASSRLAGGSDT. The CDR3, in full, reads CASSRLAGGSDTQYF.

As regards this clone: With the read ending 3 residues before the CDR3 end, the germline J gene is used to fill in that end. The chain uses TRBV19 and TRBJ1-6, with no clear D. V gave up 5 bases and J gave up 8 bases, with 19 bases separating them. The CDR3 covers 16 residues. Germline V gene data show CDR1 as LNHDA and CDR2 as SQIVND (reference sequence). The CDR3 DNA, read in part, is TGTGCCAGTAGTCCTCACCCGGGGAGGGTTGATTCACCC. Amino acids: CASSPHPGRVDSP. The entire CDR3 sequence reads CASSPHPGRVDSPLHF.

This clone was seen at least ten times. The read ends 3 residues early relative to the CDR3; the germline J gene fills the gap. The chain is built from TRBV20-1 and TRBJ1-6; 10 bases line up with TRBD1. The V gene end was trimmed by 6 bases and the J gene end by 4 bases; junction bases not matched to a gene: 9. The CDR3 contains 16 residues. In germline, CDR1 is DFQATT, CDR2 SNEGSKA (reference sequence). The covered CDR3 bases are TGCAGTGCGCAGCACCGGGACAGGGGATATAATTCACCC. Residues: CSAQHRDRGYNSP. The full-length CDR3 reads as CSAQHRDRGYNSPLHF.

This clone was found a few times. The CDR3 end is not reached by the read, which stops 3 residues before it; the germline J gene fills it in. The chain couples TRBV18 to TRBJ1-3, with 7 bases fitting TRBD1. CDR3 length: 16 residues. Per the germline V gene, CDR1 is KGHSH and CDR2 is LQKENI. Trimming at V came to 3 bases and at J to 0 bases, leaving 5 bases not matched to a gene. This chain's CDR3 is CASSPTGVYSGNTIYF. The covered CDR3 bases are TGTGCCAGCTCACCTACAGGGGTTTACTCTGGAAACACC.

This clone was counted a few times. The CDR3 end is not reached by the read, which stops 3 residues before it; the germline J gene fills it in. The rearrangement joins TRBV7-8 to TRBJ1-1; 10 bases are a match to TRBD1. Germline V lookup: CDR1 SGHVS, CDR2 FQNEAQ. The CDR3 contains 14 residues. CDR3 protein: CASSETGTGDGAFF. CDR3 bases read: TGTGCCAGCAGCGAAACCGGGACAGGGGATGGA.

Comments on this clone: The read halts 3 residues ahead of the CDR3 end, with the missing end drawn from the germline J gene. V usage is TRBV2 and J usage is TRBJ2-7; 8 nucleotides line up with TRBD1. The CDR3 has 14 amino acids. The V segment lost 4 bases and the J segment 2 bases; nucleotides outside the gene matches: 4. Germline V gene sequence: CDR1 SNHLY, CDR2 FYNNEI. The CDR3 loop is CASSVGQGTYEQYF. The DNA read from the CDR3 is TGTGCCAGCAGTGTTGGACAGGGAACCTACGAG.

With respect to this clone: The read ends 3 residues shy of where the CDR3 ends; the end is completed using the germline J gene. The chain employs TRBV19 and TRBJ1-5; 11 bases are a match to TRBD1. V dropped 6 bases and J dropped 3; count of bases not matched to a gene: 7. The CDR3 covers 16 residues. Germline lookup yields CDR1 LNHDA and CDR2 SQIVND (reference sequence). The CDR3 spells CASSPRTGGNNQPQHF. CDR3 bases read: TGTGCCAGTAGCCCACGGACAGGGGGCAACAATCAGCCC.

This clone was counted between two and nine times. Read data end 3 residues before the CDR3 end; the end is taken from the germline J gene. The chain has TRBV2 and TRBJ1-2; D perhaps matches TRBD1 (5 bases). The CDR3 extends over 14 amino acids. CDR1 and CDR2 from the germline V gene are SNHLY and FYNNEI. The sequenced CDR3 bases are TGTGCCAGCCGACGAGACGTGGGGCAGGAGGGC. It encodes CASRRDVGQEG. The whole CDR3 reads CASRRDVGQEGYTF.

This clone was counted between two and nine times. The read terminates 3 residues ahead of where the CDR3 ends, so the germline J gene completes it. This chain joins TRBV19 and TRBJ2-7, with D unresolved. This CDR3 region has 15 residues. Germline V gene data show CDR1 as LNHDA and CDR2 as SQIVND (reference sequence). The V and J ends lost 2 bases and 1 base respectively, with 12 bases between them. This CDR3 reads CASSIIFDTSYEQYF. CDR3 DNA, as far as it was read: TGTGCCAGTAGTATAATTTTCGACACTTCCTACGAG.

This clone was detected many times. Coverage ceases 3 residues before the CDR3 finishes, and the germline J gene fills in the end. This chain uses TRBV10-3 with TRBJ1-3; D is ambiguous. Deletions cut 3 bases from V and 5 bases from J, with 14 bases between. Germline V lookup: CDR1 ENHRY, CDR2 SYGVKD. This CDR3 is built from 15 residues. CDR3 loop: CAISEGSLIRNTIYF. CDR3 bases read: TGTGCCATCAGTGAAGGGTCCTTAATTCGAAACACC.

The covered CDR3 bases are TGTGCCAGCAGATACAACCCTACCGGGGGGAACTATGGC. Its translation is CASRYNPTGGNYG. In full, the CDR3 reads CASRYNPTGGNYGYTF. The genes are TRBV6-2 or TRBV6-3 and TRBJ1-2, with D possibly being TRBD1 (5 bases). With the read ending 3 residues before the CDR3 end, the germline J gene is used to fill in that end. The CDR3 runs to 16 residues. The V gene lost 6 bases and the J gene lost 2 bases, with 19 bases spanning the gap. Germline CDR1 and CDR2: MNHEY and SVGEGT.

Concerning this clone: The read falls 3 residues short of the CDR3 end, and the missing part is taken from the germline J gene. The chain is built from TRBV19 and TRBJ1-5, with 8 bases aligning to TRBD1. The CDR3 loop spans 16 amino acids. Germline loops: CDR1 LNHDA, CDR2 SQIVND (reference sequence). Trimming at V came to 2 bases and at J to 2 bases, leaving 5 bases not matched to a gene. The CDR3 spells CASSISTGGGNQPQHF. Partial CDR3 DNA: TGTGCCAGTAGTATAAGTACAGGGGGTGGCAATCAGCCC.

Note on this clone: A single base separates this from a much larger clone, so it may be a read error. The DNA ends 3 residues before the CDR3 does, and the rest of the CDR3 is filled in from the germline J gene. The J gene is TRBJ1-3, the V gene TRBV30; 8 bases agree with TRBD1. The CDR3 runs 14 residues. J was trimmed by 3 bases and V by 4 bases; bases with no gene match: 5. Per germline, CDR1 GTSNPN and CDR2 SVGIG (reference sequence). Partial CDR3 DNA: TGTGCCTGGACCCGACAGGGGCGTGGAAACACC. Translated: CAWTRQGRGNT. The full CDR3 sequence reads CAWTRQGRGNTIYF.

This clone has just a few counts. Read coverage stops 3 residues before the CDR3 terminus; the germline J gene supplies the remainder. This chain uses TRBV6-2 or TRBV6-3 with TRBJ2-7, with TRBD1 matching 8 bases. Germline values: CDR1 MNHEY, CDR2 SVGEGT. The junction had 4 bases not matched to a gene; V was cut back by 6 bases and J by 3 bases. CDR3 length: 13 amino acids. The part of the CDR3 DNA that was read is TGTGCCAGCAGGAGGACAGGGTACTACGAG. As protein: CASRRTGYYE. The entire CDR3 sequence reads CASRRTGYYEQYF.

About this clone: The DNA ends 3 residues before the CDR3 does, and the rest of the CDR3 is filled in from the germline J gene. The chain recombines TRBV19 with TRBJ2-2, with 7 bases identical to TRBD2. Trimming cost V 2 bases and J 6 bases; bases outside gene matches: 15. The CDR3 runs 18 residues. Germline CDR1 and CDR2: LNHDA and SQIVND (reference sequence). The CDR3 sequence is CASSINIVVREWPGELFF. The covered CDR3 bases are TGTGCCAGTAGTATAAATATAGTCGTGCGGGAGTGGCCCGGGGAG.

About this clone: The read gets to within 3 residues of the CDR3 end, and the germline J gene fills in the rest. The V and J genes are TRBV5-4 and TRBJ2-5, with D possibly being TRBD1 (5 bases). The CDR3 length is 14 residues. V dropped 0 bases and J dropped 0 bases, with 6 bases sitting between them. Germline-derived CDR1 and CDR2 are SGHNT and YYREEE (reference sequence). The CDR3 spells CASSLGQHQETQYF. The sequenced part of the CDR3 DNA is TGTGCCAGCAGCTTGGGACAGCACCAAGAGACC.

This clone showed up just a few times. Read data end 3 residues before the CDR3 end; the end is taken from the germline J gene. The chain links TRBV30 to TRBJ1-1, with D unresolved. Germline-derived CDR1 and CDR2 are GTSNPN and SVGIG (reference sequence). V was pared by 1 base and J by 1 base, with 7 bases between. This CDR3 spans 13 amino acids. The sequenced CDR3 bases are TGTGCCTGGAGTGACCAAGGGAACACTGAA. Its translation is CAWSDQGNTE. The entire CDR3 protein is CAWSDQGNTEAFF.

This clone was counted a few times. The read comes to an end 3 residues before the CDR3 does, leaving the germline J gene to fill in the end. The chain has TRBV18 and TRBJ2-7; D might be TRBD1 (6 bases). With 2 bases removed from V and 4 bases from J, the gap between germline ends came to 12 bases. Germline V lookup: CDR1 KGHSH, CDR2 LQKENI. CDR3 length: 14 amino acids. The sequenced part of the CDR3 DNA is TGTGCCAGCTCACCAACGACAGGATTATACGAG. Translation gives CASSPTTGLYE. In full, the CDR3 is CASSPTTGLYEQYF.

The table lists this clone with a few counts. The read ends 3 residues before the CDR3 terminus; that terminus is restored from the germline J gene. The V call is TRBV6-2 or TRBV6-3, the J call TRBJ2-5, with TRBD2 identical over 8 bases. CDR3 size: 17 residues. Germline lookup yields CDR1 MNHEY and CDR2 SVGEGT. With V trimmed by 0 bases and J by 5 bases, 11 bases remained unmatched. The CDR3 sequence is CASSYSKMGGGQETQYF. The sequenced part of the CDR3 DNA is TGTGCCAGCAGTTACTCGAAGATGGGCGGGGGGCAGGAGACC.

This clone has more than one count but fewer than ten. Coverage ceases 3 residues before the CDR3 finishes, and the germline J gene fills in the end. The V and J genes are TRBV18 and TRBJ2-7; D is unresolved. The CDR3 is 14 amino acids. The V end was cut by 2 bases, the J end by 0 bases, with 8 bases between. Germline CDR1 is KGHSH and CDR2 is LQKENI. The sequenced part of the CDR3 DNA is TGTGCCAGCTCACCAGCAGTGAGCTCCTACGAG. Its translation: CASSPAVSSYE. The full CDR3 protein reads CASSPAVSSYEQYF.

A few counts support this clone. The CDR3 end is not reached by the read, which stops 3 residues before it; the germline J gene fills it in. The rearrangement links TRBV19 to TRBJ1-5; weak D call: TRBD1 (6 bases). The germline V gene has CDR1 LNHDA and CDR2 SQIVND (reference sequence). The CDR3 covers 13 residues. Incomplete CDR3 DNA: TGTGCCAGTAGTATAGGCGGAGGGGGACCC. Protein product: CASSIGGGGP. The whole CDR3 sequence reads CASSIGGGGPQHF.

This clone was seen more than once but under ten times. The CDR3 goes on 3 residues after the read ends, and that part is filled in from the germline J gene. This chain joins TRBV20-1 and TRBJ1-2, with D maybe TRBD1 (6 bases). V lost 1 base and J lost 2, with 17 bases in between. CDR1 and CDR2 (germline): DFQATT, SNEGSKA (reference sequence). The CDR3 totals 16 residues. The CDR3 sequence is CSARVLGALTNYGYTF. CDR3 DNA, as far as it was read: TGCAGTGCTAGAGTTCTGGGGGCATTGACGAACTATGGC.

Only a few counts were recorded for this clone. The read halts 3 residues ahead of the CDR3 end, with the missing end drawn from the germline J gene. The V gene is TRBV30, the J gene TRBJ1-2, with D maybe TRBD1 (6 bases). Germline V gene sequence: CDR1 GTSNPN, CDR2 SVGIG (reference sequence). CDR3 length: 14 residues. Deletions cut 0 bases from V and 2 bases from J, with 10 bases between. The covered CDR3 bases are TGTGCCTGGAGTGTCCGGGACAACAACTATGGC. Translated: CAWSVRDNNYG. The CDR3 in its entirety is CAWSVRDNNYGYTF.

The CDR3 sequence: CASSLPGTSYEQYF. The sequenced CDR3 bases are TGTGCCAGCAGCTTGCCTGGGACATCATACGAG. The genes are TRBV7-2 and TRBJ2-7; a weak D match, TRBD1 (6 bases). The CDR3 goes on 3 residues after the read ends, and that part is filled in from the germline J gene. The CDR3 is made up of 14 amino acids. V lost 3 bases and J 4 bases, leaving 13 bases between the germline ends. Germline-derived CDR1 and CDR2 are SGHTA and FQGNSA.

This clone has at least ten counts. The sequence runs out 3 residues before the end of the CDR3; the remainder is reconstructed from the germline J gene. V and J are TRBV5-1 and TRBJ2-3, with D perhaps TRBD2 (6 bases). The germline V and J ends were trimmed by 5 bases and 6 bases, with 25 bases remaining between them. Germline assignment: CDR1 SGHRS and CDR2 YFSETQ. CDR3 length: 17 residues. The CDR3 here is CASSIWGSGQTRDTQYF. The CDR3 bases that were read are TGCGCCAGCAGTATATGGGGTAGCGGACAAACGCGGGATACG.

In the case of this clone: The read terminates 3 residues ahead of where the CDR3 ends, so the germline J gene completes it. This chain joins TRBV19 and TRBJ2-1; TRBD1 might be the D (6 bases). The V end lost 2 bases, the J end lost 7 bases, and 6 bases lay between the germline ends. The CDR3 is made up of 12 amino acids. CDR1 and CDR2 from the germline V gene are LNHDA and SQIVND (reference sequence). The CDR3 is CASSIRGNEQFF. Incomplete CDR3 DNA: TGTGCCAGTAGTATAAGGGGGAATGAG.

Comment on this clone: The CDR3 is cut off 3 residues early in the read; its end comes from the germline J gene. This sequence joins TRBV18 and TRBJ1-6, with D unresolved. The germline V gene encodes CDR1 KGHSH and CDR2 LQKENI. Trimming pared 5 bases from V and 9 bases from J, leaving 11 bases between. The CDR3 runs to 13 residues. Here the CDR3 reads CASSTEAGSPLHF. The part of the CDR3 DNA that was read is TGTGCCAGCTCAACCGAGGCAGGTTCACCC.